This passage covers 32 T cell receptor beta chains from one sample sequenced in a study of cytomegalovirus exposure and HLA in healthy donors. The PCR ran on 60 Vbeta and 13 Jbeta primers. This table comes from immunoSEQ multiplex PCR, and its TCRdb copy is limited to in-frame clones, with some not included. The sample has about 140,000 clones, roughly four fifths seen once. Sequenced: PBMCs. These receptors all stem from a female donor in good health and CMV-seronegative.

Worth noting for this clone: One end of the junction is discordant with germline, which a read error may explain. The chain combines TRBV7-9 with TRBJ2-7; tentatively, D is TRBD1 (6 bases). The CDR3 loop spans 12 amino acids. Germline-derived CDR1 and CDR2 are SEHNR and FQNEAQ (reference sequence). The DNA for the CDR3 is TGTTCCAGCAGTTTACGGACAGCCGAGCAGTACTTC. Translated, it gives CSSSLRTAEQYF. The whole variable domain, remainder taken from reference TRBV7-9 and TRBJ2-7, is DTGVSQNPRHKITKRGQNVTFRCDPISEHNRLYWYRQTLGQGPEFLTYFQNEAQLEKSRLLSDRFSAERPKGSFSTLEIQRTEQGDSAMYLCSSSLRTAEQYFGPGTRLTVT.

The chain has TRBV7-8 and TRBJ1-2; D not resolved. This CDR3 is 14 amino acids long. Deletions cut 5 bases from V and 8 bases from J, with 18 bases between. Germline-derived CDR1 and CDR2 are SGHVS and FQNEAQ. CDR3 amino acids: CASSNGGRVRGYTF. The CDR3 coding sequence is TGTGCCAGCAGCAATGGAGGACGGGTACGAGGCTACACCTTC.

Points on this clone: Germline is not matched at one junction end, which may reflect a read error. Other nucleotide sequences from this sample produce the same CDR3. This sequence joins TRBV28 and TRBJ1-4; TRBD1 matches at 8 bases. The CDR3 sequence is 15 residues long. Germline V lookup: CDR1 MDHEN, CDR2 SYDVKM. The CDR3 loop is CASSSPQGVSEKLFF. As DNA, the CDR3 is TGTGCTAGCAGTTCCCCACAGGGGGTCAGTGAAAAACTGTTTTTT.

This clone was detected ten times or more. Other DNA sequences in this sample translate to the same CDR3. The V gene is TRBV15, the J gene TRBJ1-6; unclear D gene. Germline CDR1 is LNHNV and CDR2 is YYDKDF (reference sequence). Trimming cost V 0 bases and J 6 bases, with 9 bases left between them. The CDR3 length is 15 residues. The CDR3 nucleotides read TGTGCCACCAGCAGAGATGGGCAGGTTAATTCACCCCTCCACTTT. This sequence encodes CATSRDGQVNSPLHF.

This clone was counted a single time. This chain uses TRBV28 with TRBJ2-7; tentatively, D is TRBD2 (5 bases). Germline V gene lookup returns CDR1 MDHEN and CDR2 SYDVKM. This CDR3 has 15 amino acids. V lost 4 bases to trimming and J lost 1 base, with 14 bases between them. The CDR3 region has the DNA TGTGCCAGCAGTTCGCCTCAGGACTTTTCCTACGAGCAGTACTTC. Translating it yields CASSSPQDFSYEQYF.

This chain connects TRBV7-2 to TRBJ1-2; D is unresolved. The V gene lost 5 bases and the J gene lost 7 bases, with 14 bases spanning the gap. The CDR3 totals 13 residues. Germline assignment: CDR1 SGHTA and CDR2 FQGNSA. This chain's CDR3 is CASSSNPRSGYTF. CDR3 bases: TGTGCCAGCAGCAGTAACCCGCGTAGTGGCTACACCTTC.

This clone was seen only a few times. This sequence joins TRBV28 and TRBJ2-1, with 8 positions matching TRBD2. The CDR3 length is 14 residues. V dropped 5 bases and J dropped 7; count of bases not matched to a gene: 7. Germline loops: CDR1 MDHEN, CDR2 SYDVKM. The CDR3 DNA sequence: TGTGCCAGCAGTCTAGGGGGACTAGTGAATGAGCAGTTCTTC. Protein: CASSLGGLVNEQFF.

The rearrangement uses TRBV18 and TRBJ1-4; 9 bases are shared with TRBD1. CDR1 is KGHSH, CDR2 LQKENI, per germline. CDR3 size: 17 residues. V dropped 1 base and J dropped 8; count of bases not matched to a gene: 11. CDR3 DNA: TGTGCCAGCTCACCACGGACAGGGGCGTTGGGAGGGGAAAAACTGTTTTTT. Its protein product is CASSPRTGALGGEKLFF.

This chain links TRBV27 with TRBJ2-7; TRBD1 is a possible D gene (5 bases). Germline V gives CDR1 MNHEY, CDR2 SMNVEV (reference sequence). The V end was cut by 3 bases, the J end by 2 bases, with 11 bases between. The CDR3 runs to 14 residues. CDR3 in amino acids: CASSFQGGPYEQYF. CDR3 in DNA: TGTGCCAGCAGTTTTCAGGGTGGCCCCTACGAGCAGTACTTC.

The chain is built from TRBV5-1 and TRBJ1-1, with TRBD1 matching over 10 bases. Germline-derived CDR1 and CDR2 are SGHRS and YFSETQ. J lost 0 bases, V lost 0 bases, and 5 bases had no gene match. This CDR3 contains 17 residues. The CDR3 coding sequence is TGCGCCAGCAGCTTGGGCGGGACAGGGGTTCTGAACACTGAAGCTTTCTTT. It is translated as CASSLGGTGVLNTEAFF. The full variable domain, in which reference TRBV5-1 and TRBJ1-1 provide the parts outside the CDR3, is KAGVTQTPRYLIKTRGQQVTLSCSPISGHRSVSWYQQTPGQGLQFLFEYFSETQRNKGNFPGRFSGRQFSNSRSEMNVSTLELGDSALYLCASSLGGTGVLNTEAFFGQGTRLTVV.

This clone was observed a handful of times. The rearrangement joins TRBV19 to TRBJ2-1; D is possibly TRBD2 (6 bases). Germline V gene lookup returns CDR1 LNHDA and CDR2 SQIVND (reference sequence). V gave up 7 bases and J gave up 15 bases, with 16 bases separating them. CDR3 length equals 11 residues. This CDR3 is CASTFGRDRFF. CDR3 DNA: TGTGCCAGTACCTTCGGGCGGGATCGGTTCTTC.

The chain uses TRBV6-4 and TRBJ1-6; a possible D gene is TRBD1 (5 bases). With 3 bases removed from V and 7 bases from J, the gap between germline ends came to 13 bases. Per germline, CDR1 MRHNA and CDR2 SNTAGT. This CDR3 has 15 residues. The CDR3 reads CASSEHRGGNSPLHF. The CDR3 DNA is TGTGCCAGCAGTGAACATAGGGGTGGGAATTCACCCCTCCACTTT.

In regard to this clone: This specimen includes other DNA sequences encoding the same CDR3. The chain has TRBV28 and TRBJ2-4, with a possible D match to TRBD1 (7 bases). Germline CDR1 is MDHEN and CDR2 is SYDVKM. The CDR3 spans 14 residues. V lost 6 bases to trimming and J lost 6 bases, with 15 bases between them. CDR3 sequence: CASSPRQGGNIQYF. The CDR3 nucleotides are TGTGCCAGCAGCCCCAGACAGGGAGGAAACATTCAGTACTTC. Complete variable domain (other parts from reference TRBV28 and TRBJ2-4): DVKVTQSSRYLVKRTGEKVFLECVQDMDHENMFWYRQDPGLGLRLIYFSYDVKMKEKGDIPEGYSVSREKKERFSLILESASTNQTSMYLCASSPRQGGNIQYFGAGTRLSVL.

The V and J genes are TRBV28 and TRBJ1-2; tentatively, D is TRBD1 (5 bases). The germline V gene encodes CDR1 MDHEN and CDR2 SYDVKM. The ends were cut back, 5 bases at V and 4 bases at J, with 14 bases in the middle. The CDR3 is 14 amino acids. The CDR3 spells CASSPLTGPYGYTF. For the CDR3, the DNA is TGTGCCAGCAGTCCCCTAACAGGACCCTATGGCTACACCTTC.

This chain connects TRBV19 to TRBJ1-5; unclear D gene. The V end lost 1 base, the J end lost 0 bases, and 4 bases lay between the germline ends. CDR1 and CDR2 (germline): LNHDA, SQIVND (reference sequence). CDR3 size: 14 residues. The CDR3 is CASSIAVSNQPQHF. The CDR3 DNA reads TGTGCCAGTAGTATAGCGGTTAGCAATCAGCCCCAGCATTTT.

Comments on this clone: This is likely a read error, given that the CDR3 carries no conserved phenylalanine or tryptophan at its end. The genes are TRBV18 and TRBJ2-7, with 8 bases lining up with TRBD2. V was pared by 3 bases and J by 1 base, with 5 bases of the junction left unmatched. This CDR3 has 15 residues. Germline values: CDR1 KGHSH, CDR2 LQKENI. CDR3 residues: CASSPGGTSSYEQYL. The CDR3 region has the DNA TGTGCCAGCTCACCGGGCGGGACTAGTTCCTACGAGCAGTACCTC.

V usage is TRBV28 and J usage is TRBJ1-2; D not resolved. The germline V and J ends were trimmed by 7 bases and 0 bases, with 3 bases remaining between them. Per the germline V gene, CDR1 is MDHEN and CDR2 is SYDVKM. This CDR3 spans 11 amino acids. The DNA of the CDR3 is TGTGCCAGCATCTCTAACTATGGCTACACCTTC. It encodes CASISNYGYTF.

DNA of the CDR3: TGCGCCAGCAGCTTGGCTCTGGGCACCTACGAGCAGTACTTC. This translates into CASSLALGTYEQYF. The chain links TRBV5-1 to TRBJ2-5; no definite D call. The end of the DNA aligns better with TRBJ2-7, so the J call may be wrong. Germline V lookup: CDR1 SGHRS, CDR2 YFSETQ. CDR3 length: 14 amino acids.

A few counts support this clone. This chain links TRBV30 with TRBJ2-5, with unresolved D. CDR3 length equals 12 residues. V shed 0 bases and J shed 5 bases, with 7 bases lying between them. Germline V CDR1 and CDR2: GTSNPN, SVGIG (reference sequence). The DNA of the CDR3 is TGTGCCTGGAGTGTAGCGTCGGAGACCCAGTACTTC. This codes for CAWSVASETQYF.

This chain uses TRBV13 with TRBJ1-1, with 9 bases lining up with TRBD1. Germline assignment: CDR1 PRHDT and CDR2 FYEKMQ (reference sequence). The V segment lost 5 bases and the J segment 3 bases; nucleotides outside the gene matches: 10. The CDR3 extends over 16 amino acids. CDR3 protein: CASSHREGTGHTEAFF. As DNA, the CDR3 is TGTGCCAGCAGCCACCGAGAAGGGACAGGGCACACTGAAGCTTTCTTT.

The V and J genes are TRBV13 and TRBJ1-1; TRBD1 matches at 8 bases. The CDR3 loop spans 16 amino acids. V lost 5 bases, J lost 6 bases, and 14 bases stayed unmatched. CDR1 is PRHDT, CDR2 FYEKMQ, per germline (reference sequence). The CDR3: CASSPRTGLLIAEAFF. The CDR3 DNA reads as TGTGCCAGCAGCCCAAGGACAGGGCTCTTGATCGCTGAAGCTTTCTTT.

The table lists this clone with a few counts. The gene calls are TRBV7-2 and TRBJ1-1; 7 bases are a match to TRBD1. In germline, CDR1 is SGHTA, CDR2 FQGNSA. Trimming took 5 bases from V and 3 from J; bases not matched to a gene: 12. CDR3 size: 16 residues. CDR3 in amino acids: CASSPPGLQGDTEAFF. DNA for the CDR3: TGTGCCAGCAGCCCGCCAGGTTTGCAGGGGGACACTGAAGCTTTCTTT.

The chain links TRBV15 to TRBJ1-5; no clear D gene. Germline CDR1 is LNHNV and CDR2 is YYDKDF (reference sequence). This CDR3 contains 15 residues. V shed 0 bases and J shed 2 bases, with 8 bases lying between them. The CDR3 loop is CATSRDFGGNQPQHF. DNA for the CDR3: TGTGCCACCAGCAGAGATTTCGGTGGCAATCAGCCCCAGCATTTT.

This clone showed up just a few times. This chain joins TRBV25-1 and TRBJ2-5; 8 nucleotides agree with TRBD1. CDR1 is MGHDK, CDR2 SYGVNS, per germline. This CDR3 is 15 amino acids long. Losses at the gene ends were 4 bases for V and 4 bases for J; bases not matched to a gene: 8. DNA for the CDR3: TGTGCCAGCAGTGGAGGACAGGGCGAGAGAGAGACCCAGTACTTC. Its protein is CASSGGQGERETQYF.

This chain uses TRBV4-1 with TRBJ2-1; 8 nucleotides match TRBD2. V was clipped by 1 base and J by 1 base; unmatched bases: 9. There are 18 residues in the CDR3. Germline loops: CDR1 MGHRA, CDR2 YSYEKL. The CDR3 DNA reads TGCGCCAGCAGCCAAGCCCTCCCGGGACTAGGGTCCTACAATGAGCAGTTCTTC. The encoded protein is CASSQALPGLGSYNEQFF.

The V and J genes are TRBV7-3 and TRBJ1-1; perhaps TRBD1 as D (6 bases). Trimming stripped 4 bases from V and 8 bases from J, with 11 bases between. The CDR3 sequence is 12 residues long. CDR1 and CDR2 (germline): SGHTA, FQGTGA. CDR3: CASSSGTTEAFF. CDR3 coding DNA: TGTGCCAGCAGCTCTGGGACAACAGAAGCTTTCTTT.

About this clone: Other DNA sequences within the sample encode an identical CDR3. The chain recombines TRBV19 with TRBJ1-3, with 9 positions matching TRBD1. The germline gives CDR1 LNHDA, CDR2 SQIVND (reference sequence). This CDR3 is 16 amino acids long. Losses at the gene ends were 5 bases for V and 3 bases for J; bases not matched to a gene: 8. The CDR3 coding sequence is TGTGCCAGTAGTGTAACCGGGACAGGGAGTGGAAACACCATATATTTT. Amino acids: CASSVTGTGSGNTIYF.

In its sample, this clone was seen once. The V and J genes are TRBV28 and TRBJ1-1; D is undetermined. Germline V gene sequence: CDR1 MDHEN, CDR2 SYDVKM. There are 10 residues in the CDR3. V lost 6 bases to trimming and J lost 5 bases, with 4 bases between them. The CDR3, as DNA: TGTGCCAGCAGAGAGACTGAAGCTTTCTTT. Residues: CASRETEAFF.

The CDR3 coding sequence is TGTGCCAGCAGCTTGGGCTACGAGCAGTACTTC. Its protein is CASSLGYEQYF. The chain couples TRBV13 to TRBJ2-5; no firm D call. The J call may not be correct, given that the DNA end is closer to TRBJ2-7. Germline V lookup: CDR1 PRHDT, CDR2 FYEKMQ (reference sequence). The CDR3 has 11 residues.

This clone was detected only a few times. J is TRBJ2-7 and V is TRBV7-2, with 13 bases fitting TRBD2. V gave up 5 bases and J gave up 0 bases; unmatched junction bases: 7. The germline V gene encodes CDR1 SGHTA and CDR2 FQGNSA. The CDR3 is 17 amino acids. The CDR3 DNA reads TGTGCCAGCAGCCTGACTAGCGGGGGGTCCAGCTCCTACGAGCAGTACTTC. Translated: CASSLTSGGSSSYEQYF.

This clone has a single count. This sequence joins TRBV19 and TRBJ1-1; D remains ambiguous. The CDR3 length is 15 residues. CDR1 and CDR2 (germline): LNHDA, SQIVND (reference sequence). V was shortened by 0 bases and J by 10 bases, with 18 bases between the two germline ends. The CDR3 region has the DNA TGTGCCAGTAGTATAGATTTAGAGACAACTCTCGTAGCTTTCTTT. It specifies CASSIDLETTLVAFF. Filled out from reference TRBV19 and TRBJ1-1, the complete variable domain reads DGGITQSPKYLFRKEGQNVTLSCEQNLNHDAMYWYRQDPGQGLRLIYYSQIVNDFQKGDIAEGYSVSREKKESFPLTVTSAQKNPTAFYLCASSIDLETTLVAFFGQGTRLTVV.

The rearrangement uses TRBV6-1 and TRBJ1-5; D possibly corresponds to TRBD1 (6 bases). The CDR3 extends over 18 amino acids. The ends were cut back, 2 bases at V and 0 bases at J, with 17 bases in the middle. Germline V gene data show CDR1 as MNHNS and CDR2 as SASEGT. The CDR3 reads CASSESGGGIGSNQPQHF. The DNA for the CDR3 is TGTGCCAGCAGTGAATCGGGGGGCGGGATTGGTAGCAATCAGCCCCAGCATTTT.